This TCR beta chain was found in a study of CD8 T cells in Susac syndrome. V lost 3 bases and J lost 4, with 8 bases in between. The CDR3 has 13 amino acids. The germline V gene has CDR1 SGDLS and CDR2 YYNGEE. In the case of this clonotype: Its cognate antigen is unknown.

Whole-study results and caveats: The study recognized that its TCR sequencing and HLA analysis covered a relatively small number of individuals.

A quantity of roughly 0.5 to 1 ug RNA underwent reverse transcription using random hexamers. TCRdb called the immunoSEQ multiplex PCR reads again in MiXCR, with one record for every CDR3 protein. Counted here are about 100,000 distinct CDR3 sequences, about 95% occurring once; the ten biggest clones make up 0.3%. The rearrangement uses TRBV9 and TRBJ2-1; possibly TRBD2 for D (5 bases). This sequence was found in a human donor with Susac syndrome. The source material was CD8+ T cells from PBMCs. The CDR3 spells CASSAGGYNEQFF. DNA for the CDR3: TGTGCCAGCAGCGCCGGAGGATACAATGAGCAGTTCTTC.